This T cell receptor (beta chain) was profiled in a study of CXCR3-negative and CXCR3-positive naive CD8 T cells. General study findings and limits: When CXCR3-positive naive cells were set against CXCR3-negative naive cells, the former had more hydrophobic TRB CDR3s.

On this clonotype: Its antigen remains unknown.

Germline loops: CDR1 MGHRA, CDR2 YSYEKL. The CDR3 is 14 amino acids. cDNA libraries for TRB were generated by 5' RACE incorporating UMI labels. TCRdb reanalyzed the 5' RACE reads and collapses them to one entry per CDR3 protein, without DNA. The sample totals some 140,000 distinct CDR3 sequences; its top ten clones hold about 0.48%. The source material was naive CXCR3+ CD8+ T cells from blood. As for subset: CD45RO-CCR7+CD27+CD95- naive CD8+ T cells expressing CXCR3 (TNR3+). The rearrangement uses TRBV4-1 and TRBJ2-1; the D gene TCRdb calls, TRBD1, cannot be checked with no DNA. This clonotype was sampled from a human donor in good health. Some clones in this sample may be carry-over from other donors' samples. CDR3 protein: CASSHRGPYNEQFF.